The following is a TCR beta chain sequence with its context. Germline CDR1 is GTSNPN and CDR2 is SVGIG (reference sequence). CDR3 length: 15 amino acids. Trimming stripped 3 bases from V and 0 bases from J, with 12 bases between. These data originate in a study of blood T cell repertoires in COVID-19. Looking at the study overall: COVID-19 samples from acute and convalescent phases originated in the United States, Italy and Spain. T cells, B-cell-depleted T cells, or PBMCs provided the cDNA or gDNA that served as material.

In the source study's methods: Scientists estimated how many nucleated cells there were by amplifying reference gene primers. Assay used: immunoSEQ multiplex PCR; TCRdb lists only in-frame clones, some missing. V and J calls plus clone size are reproduced from that table; the DNA served to infer D and trimming. Found here are 470,000 or so clones, 75% to 90% of them singletons; the top ten hold roughly 3.2%. The sequenced sample consisted of peripheral blood. The receptor's source is a human donor in a cohort sampled during active COVID-19. The rearrangement uses TRBV30 and TRBJ1-3; no clear D. CDR3 sequence: CAWSPTASSGNTIYF. DNA of the CDR3: TGTGCCTGGAGCCCCACTGCGAGCTCTGGAAACACCATATATTTT.